This TCR beta chain was captured in a study of blood T cell repertoires in COVID-19. The wider study: COVID-19 samples collected from the United States, Italy and Spain covered acute and convalescent phases.

Original analysis: By means of reference gene primer amplification, nucleated cell counts were estimated. Libraries were prepared by immunoSEQ multiplex PCR; TCRdb keeps only in-frame clonotypes and omits some of them. The DNA gave D and trimming, while V, J and clone size come from that table. The repertoire holds about 270,000 clones, with over 75% as singletons. The V gene lost 4 bases and the J gene lost 9 bases, with 17 bases spanning the gap. CDR1 SGHNT and CDR2 YYREEE come from the germline V gene (reference sequence). This CDR3 comprises 14 residues. The sequencing input was peripheral blood. V and J are TRBV5-4 and TRBJ2-1; TRBD2 might be the D (6 bases). The receptor was derived from a human donor in a cohort sampled during active COVID-19. CDR3 nucleotide sequence: TGTGCCAGCAGCCCCCCCGGGACTTCGGGTGAGCAGTTCTTC. Protein: CASSPPGTSGEQFF.